This is a list of T cell receptor beta chains from one sample in a study of T cell changes during pregnancy in multiple sclerosis. TCRdb's copy holds only in-frame clones and misses some; the assay was immunoSEQ multiplex PCR. Of around 120,000 clones listed, approximately 89% are singletons. The sequencing here drew on peripheral blood, taken after pregnancy. The receptors come from a female donor with multiple sclerosis, enrolled in a pregnancy study. Each CDR3 is given with its conserved first and last residue. The D gene is left open where the match is weak. The listing skips clone size in some rows; elsewhere it reads once, few, many or a size class.

j_gene: TRBJ2-1
abundance: .
d_gene: .
v_gene: TRBV7-3
CDR3nt: TGTGCCAGCACCTTCGGCGGAGTCAATGAGCAGTTCTTC
CDR3aa: CASTFGGVNEQFF

j_gene: TRBJ1-1
abundance: .
d_gene: .
v_gene: TRBV28
CDR3nt: TGTGCCAGCAGTTTCAGGGGAGGGTCCACTGAAGCTTTCTTT
CDR3aa: CASSFRGGSTEAFF

j_gene: TRBJ1-1
abundance: .
d_gene: .
v_gene: TRBV6-1
CDR3nt: TGTGCGGGCGGGGGGGGCCGGAACACTGAAGCTTTCTTT
CDR3aa: CAGGGGRNTEAFF

j_gene: TRBJ1-4
abundance: .
d_gene: TRBD1
v_gene: TRBV5-1
CDR3nt: TGCGCCAGCAGCTTGCAGGGGGTACTCGCTAATGAAAAACTGTTTTTT
CDR3aa: CASSLQGVLANEKLFF

j_gene: TRBJ2-7
abundance: .
d_gene: .
v_gene: TRBV5-5
CDR3nt: TGTGCCAGCAGCTTTGCGAGAAGCTACGAGCAGTACTTC
CDR3aa: CASSFARSYEQYF

j_gene: TRBJ2-1
abundance: .
d_gene: .
v_gene: TRBV6-6
CDR3nt: TGTGCCAGCACCCCACGGGGTACCTCCTACAATGAGCAGTTCTTC
CDR3aa: CASTPRGTSYNEQFF

j_gene: TRBJ2-2
abundance: .
d_gene: TRBD1
v_gene: TRBV7-3
CDR3nt: TGTGCCAGCAGCCCCCAGACAGGGCACGGGGAGCTGTTTTTT
CDR3aa: CASSPQTGHGELFF

j_gene: TRBJ2-7
abundance: .
d_gene: .
v_gene: TRBV19
CDR3nt: TGTGCCAGTAGTGTGACACCCGCCTACGAGCAGTACTTC
CDR3aa: CASSVTPAYEQYF

j_gene: TRBJ2-3
abundance: .
d_gene: .
v_gene: TRBV9
CDR3nt: TGTGCCAGCAGCCTCTCCTCGGATACGCAGTATTTT
CDR3aa: CASSLSSDTQYF

j_gene: TRBJ2-1
abundance: .
d_gene: TRBD2
v_gene: TRBV13
CDR3nt: TGTGCCAGCAGCTTGATAGCGGGGGGTGAGCAGTTCTTC
CDR3aa: CASSLIAGGEQFF

j_gene: TRBJ1-1
abundance: .
d_gene: TRBD1
v_gene: TRBV27
CDR3nt: TGTGCCAGCAGTGAGACAGGGGGAGGCACTGAAGCTTTCTTT
CDR3aa: CASSETGGGTEAFF

j_gene: TRBJ2-1
abundance: .
d_gene: .
v_gene: TRBV11-2
CDR3nt: TGTGCCAGCAGCTTTTCGACTGATGAGCAGTTCTTC
CDR3aa: CASSFSTDEQFF

j_gene: TRBJ1-1
abundance: .
d_gene: TRBD1
v_gene: TRBV6-1
CDR3nt: TGTGCCAGCACCCTAGGACAGGGGGGGAGTACTGAAGCTTTCTTT
CDR3aa: CASTLGQGGSTEAFF

j_gene: TRBJ1-3
abundance: .
d_gene: .
v_gene: TRBV9
CDR3nt: TGTGCCAGCAGCGACACAGGGTACTCTGGAAACACCATATATTTT
CDR3aa: CASSDTGYSGNTIYF

j_gene: TRBJ1-5
abundance: .
d_gene: TRBD1
v_gene: TRBV19
CDR3nt: TGTGCCAGTAGTGCTACAGGGGGCCTCGATCAGCCCCAGCATTTT
CDR3aa: CASSATGGLDQPQHF

j_gene: TRBJ2-3
abundance: .
d_gene: .
v_gene: TRBV19
CDR3nt: TGTGCCAGTAGTATAGTGGCGGCTTACACAGATACGCAGTATTTT
CDR3aa: CASSIVAAYTDTQYF

j_gene: TRBJ1-1
abundance: few
d_gene: TRBD1
v_gene: TRBV2
CDR3nt: TGTGCCAGCAGGTCTGGACAGGGTGCGGACACTGAAGCTTTCTTT
CDR3aa: CASRSGQGADTEAFF

j_gene: TRBJ2-1
abundance: .
d_gene: TRBD2
v_gene: TRBV5-1
CDR3nt: TGCGCCAGCGGGGCGGGGGATCTTTCCTACAATGAGCAGTTCTTC
CDR3aa: CASGAGDLSYNEQFF

j_gene: TRBJ2-3
abundance: .
d_gene: TRBD2
v_gene: TRBV30
CDR3nt: TGTGCCTGGAGTGGGACTAGCTCCACCGCTTATACGCAGTATTTT
CDR3aa: CAWSGTSSTAYTQYF

j_gene: TRBJ1-5
abundance: once
d_gene: .
v_gene: TRBV18
CDR3nt: TGTGCCAGCTCGCCAAGGGGGAGCATTAGCAATCAGCCCCAGCATTTT
CDR3aa: CASSPRGSISNQPQHF

j_gene: TRBJ1-2
abundance: .
d_gene: .
v_gene: TRBV4-1
CDR3nt: TGCGCCAGCAGCCAATTCGTGGGCCCTCAAGACACCTTC
CDR3aa: CASSQFVGPQDTF

j_gene: TRBJ2-3
abundance: once
d_gene: .
v_gene: TRBV7-9
CDR3nt: TGTGCCAGCAGCTTAGAGGGCAGGGTTCGAACAGATACGCAGTATTTT
CDR3aa: CASSLEGRVRTDTQYF

j_gene: TRBJ2-7
abundance: .
d_gene: TRBD1
v_gene: TRBV19
CDR3nt: TGTGCCAGTAAACGGGACAGTAGCTCCTACGAGCAGTACTTC
CDR3aa: CASKRDSSSYEQYF

j_gene: TRBJ1-3
abundance: .
d_gene: .
v_gene: TRBV7-8
CDR3nt: TGTGCCAGCAGCTTAGGGATCAGGGAGGCAGGAAACACCATATATTTT
CDR3aa: CASSLGIREAGNTIYF

j_gene: TRBJ2-3
abundance: few
d_gene: .
v_gene: TRBV5-6
CDR3nt: TGTGCCAGCAGCTTTTTCGGGGGTACGCAGTATTTT
CDR3aa: CASSFFGGTQYF

j_gene: TRBJ1-4
abundance: .
d_gene: .
v_gene: TRBV29-1
CDR3nt: TGCAGCGTTGAGACTGGAGAGGATGAAAAACTGTTTTTT
CDR3aa: CSVETGEDEKLFF

j_gene: TRBJ1-2
abundance: once
d_gene: TRBD1
v_gene: TRBV5-1
CDR3nt: TGCGCCAGCAGCTCGGACAGGGGGATTGGCTACACCTTC
CDR3aa: CASSSDRGIGYTF

j_gene: TRBJ1-5
abundance: .
d_gene: .
v_gene: TRBV7-2
CDR3nt: TGTGCCAGCAGTTCTGACTATTATAGCAATCAGCCCCAGCATTTT
CDR3aa: CASSSDYYSNQPQHF

j_gene: TRBJ1-6
abundance: .
d_gene: .
v_gene: TRBV4-2
CDR3nt: TGTGCCAGCAGCCAAGAGGCAGGGGACTACCCCCTCCACTTT
CDR3aa: CASSQEAGDYPLHF

j_gene: TRBJ1-2
abundance: .
d_gene: TRBD1
v_gene: TRBV5-1
CDR3nt: TGCGCCAGCAGCTCGGTAGGGGGCCTGGGCTATGGCTACACCTTC
CDR3aa: CASSSVGGLGYGYTF

j_gene: TRBJ2-1
abundance: .
d_gene: TRBD2
v_gene: TRBV7-3
CDR3nt: TGTGCCAGCAGCTTAGGGACTAGCTATGACAATGAGCAGTTCTTC
CDR3aa: CASSLGTSYDNEQFF

j_gene: TRBJ2-7
abundance: .
d_gene: .
v_gene: TRBV2
CDR3nt: TGTGCCAGCAGGTTCAGGGCCAAATACGAGCAGTACTTC
CDR3aa: CASRFRAKYEQYF

j_gene: TRBJ2-2
abundance: .
d_gene: .
v_gene: TRBV7-2
CDR3nt: TGTGCCAGCAGCGGCCTAGTGCGGAACACCGGGGAGCTGTTTTTT
CDR3aa: CASSGLVRNTGELFF

j_gene: TRBJ2-5
abundance: once
d_gene: .
v_gene: TRBV10-3
CDR3nt: TGTGCCATCAGTGTTAACCAAGAGACCCAGTACTTC
CDR3aa: CAISVNQETQYF

j_gene: TRBJ2-7
abundance: .
d_gene: .
v_gene: TRBV11-3
CDR3nt: TGTGCCAGCAGCTCGGGGGACGGTCCCTACGAGCAGTACTTC
CDR3aa: CASSSGDGPYEQYF

j_gene: TRBJ2-7
abundance: .
d_gene: TRBD2
v_gene: TRBV7-8
CDR3nt: TGTGCCAGCAGCTTACCTAGCGGGGGAAGGTACGAGCAGTACTTC
CDR3aa: CASSLPSGGRYEQYF

j_gene: TRBJ1-6
abundance: .
d_gene: .
v_gene: TRBV9
CDR3nt: TGTGCCAGCAGCGTTGGAGGCTCCTATAATTCACCCCTCCACTTT
CDR3aa: CASSVGGSYNSPLHF

j_gene: TRBJ2-7
abundance: .
d_gene: TRBD2
v_gene: TRBV29-1
CDR3nt: TGCAGCGTTCCAGGACTAGCGGGGACCTACGAGCAGTACTTC
CDR3aa: CSVPGLAGTYEQYF

j_gene: TRBJ2-7
abundance: .
d_gene: .
v_gene: TRBV27
CDR3nt: TGTGCCAGCAGACTTACGACAGCCAGCTACGAGCAGTACTTC
CDR3aa: CASRLTTASYEQYF

j_gene: TRBJ1-5
abundance: .
d_gene: .
v_gene: TRBV27
CDR3nt: TGTGCCAGCTCTTTCCTAGGGAGTGGAGGGAATCAGCCCCAGCATTTT
CDR3aa: CASSFLGSGGNQPQHF

j_gene: TRBJ1-5
abundance: .
d_gene: .
v_gene: TRBV30
CDR3nt: TGTGCCTCAGGACAGAACAATCAGCCCCAGCATTTT
CDR3aa: CASGQNNQPQHF

j_gene: TRBJ2-7
abundance: once
d_gene: .
v_gene: TRBV18
CDR3nt: TGTGCCAGCTCACCACGGGGGGGCAACGAGCAGTACTTC
CDR3aa: CASSPRGGNEQYF

j_gene: TRBJ2-6
abundance: .
d_gene: .
v_gene: TRBV9
CDR3nt: TGTGCCAGCAGCTCTCGACACCTATCTGGGGCCAACGTCCTGACTTTC
CDR3aa: CASSSRHLSGANVLTF

j_gene: TRBJ1-2
abundance: .
d_gene: .
v_gene: TRBV15
CDR3nt: TGTGCCACCAGCAACCGACAGGCGGATGGCTACACCTTC
CDR3aa: CATSNRQADGYTF

j_gene: TRBJ2-3
abundance: .
d_gene: .
v_gene: TRBV30
CDR3nt: TGTGCCTGGAGTGAAAGGGGTCGCGGCACAGATACGCAGTATTTT
CDR3aa: CAWSERGRGTDTQYF

j_gene: TRBJ1-4
abundance: .
d_gene: .
v_gene: TRBV7-2
CDR3nt: TGTGCCAGCAGCTTAAACGGGAGAAATGAAAAACTGTTTTTT
CDR3aa: CASSLNGRNEKLFF

j_gene: TRBJ2-5
abundance: .
d_gene: .
v_gene: TRBV5-5
CDR3nt: TGTGCCAGCAGCCCGGACACCCAAGAGACCCAGTACTTC
CDR3aa: CASSPDTQETQYF

j_gene: TRBJ2-1
abundance: .
d_gene: .
v_gene: TRBV5-1
CDR3nt: TGCGCCAGCAGCTTCCGGGGTGAGCAGTTCTTC
CDR3aa: CASSFRGEQFF

j_gene: TRBJ1-1
abundance: .
d_gene: TRBD1
v_gene: TRBV9
CDR3nt: TGTGCCAGCAGCGGAAGACAGGGGAACACTGAAGCTTTCTTT
CDR3aa: CASSGRQGNTEAFF

j_gene: TRBJ1-5
abundance: once
d_gene: TRBD1
v_gene: TRBV2
CDR3nt: TGTGCCAGCAGTGAAGCTCGACAGGGGTATCAGCCCCAGCATTTT
CDR3aa: CASSEARQGYQPQHF

j_gene: TRBJ2-3
abundance: .
d_gene: TRBD1
v_gene: TRBV27
CDR3nt: TGTGCCAGCAGTGGACTGCCGGGACAGAGCACAGATACGCAGTATTTT
CDR3aa: CASSGLPGQSTDTQYF